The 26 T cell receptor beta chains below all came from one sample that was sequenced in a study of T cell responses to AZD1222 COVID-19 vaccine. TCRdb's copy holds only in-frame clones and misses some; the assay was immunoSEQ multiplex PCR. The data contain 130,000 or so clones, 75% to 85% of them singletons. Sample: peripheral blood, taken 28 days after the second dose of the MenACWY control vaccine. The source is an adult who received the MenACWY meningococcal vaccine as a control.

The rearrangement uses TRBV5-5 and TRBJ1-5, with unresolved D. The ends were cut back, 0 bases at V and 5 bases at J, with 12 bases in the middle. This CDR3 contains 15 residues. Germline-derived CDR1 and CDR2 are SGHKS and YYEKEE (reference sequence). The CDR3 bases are TGTGCCAGCAGCTTGGTAGAAGGGCGGTATCAGCCCCAGCATTTT. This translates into CASSLVEGRYQPQHF.

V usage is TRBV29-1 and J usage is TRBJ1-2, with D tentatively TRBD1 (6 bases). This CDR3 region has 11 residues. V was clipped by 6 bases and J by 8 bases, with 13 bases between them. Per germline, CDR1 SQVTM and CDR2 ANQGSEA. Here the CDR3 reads CSVGQTRGYTF. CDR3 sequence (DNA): TGCAGCGTCGGACAGACCCGGGGCTACACCTTC.

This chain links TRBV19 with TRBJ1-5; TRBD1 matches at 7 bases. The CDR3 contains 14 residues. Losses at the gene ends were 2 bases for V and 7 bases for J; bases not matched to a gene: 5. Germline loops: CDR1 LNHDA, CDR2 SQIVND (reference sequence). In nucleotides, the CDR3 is TGTGCCAGTAGTATATGGGACAGTAGCCAGCCCCAGCATTTT. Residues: CASSIWDSSQPQHF.

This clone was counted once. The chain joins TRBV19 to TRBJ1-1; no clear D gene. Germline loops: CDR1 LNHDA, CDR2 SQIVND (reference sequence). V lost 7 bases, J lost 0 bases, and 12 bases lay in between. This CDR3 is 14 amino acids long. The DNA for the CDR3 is TGTGCCAGTACCTATGACTGGATGAACACTGAAGCTTTCTTT. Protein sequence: CASTYDWMNTEAFF.

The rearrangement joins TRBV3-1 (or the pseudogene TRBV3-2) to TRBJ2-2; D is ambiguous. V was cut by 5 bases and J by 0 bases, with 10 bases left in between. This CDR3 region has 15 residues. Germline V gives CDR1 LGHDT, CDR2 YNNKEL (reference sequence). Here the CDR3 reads CASSSGRTNTGELFF. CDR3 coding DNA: TGTGCCAGCAGCTCAGGACGGACGAACACCGGGGAGCTGTTTTTT.

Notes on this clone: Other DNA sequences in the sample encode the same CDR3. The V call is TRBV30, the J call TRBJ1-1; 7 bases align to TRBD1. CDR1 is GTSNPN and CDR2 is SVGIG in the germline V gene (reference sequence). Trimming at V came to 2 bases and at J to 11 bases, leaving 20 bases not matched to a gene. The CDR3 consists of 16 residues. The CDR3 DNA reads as TGTGCCTGGAGTTACCCAACGCCGGGACAGTGGTTCGGGGCTTTCTTT. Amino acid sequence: CAWSYPTPGQWFGAFF. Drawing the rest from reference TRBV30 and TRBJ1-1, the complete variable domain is SQTIHQWPATLVQPVGSPLSLECTVEGTSNPNLYWYRQAAGRGLQLLFYSVGIGQISSEVPQNLSASRPQDRQFILSSKKLLLSDSGFYLCAWSYPTPGQWFGAFFGQGTRLTVV.

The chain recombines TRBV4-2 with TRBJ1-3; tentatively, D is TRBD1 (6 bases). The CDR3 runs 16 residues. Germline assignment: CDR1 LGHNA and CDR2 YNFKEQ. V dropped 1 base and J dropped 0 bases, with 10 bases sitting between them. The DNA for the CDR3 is TGTGCCAGCAGCCAAGCCTCGACAGGCTCTGGAAACACCATATATTTT. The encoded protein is CASSQASTGSGNTIYF.

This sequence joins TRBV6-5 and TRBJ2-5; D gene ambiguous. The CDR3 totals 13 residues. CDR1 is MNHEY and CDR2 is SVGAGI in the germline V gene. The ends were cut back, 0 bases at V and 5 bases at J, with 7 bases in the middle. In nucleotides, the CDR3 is TGTGCCAGCAGTTACTCCCTAGGCGAGACCCAGTACTTC. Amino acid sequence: CASSYSLGETQYF.

CDR3 sequence (DNA): TGTGCCAGCAGTGAACAGGGTGGTTCTGGGGCCAACGTCCTGACTTTC. Translation: CASSEQGGSGANVLTF. The rearrangement links TRBV2 to TRBJ2-6, with D maybe TRBD1 (5 bases). The V end was cut by 2 bases, the J end by 1 base, with 9 bases between. CDR1 SNHLY and CDR2 FYNNEI come from the germline V gene. CDR3 size: 16 residues.

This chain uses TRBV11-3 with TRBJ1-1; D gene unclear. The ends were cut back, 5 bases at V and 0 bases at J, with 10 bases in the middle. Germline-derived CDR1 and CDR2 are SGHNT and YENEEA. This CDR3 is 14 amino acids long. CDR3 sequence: CASSLPRMNTEAFF. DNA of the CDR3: TGTGCCAGCAGCCTCCCCCGAATGAACACTGAAGCTTTCTTT.

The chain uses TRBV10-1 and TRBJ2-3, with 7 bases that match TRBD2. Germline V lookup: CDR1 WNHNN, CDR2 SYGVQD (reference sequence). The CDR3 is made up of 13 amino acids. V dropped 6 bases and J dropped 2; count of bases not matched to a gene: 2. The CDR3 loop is CASRRELTDTQYF. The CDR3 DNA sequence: TGCGCCAGCAGGCGGGAGCTCACAGATACGCAGTATTTT.

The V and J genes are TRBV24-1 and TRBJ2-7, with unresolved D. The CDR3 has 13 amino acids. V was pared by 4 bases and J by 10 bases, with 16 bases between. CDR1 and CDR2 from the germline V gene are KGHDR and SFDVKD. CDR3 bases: TGTGCCACCAGTGAGACCCCCGTCGGACCACAGTACTTC. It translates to CATSETPVGPQYF.

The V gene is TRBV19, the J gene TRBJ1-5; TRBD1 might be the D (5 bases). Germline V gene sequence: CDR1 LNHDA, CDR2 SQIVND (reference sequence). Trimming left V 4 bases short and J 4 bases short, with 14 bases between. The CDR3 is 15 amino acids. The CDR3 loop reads CASSTRDGTNQPQHF. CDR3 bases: TGTGCCAGTAGTACAAGGGACGGAACGAATCAGCCCCAGCATTTT.

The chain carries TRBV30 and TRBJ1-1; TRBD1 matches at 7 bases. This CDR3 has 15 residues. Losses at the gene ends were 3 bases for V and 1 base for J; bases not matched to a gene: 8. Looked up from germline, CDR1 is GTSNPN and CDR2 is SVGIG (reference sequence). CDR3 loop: CAWSLTGTANTEAFF. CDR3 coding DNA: TGTGCCTGGAGCTTAACCGGGACAGCGAACACTGAAGCTTTCTTT.

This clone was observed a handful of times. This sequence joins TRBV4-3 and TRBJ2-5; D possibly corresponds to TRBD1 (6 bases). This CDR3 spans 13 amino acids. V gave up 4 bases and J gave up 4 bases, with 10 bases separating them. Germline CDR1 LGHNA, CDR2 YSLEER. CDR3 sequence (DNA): TGCGCCAGCAGCCCAGGGGATTTAGAGACCCAGTACTTC. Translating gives CASSPGDLETQYF.

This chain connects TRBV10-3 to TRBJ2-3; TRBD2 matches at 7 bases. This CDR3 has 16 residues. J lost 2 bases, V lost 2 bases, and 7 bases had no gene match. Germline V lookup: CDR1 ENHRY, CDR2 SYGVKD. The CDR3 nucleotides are TGTGCCATCAGTGAGGCCGGGGAGGGTCCCACAGATACGCAGTATTTT. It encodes CAISEAGEGPTDTQYF.

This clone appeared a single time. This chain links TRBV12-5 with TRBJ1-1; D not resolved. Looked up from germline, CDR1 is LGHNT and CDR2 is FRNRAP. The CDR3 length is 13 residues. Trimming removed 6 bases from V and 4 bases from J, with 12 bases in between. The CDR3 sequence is CASGREFGTEAFF. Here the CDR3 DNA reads TGTGCTAGTGGACGAGAGTTCGGCACTGAAGCTTTCTTT.

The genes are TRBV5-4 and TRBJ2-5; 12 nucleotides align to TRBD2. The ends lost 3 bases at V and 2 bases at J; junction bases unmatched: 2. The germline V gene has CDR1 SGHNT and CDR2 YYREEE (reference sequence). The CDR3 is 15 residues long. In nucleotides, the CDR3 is TGTGCCAGCAGCTGGGGGACTAGCGGGCAAGAGACCCAGTACTTC. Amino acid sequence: CASSWGTSGQETQYF.

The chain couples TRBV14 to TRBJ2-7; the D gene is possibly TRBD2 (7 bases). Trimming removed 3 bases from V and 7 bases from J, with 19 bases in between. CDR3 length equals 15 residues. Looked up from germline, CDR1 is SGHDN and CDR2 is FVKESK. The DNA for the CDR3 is TGTGCCAGCAGCCACCCCAGGGGAGGGGACATGGAGCAGTACTTC. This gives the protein CASSHPRGGDMEQYF. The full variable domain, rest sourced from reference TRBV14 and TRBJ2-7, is EAGVTQFPSHSVIEKGQTVTLRCDPISGHDNLYWYRRVMGKEIKFLLHFVKESKQDESGMPNNRFLAERTGGTYSTLKVQPAELEDSGVYFCASSHPRGGDMEQYFGPGTRLTVT.

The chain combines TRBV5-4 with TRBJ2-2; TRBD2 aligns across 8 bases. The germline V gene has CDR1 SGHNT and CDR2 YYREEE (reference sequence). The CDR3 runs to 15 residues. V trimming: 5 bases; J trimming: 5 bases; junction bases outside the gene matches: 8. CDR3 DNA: TGTGCCAGCAGTTTCAGCGGGGGTCGGACCGGGGAGCTGTTTTTT. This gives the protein CASSFSGGRTGELFF.

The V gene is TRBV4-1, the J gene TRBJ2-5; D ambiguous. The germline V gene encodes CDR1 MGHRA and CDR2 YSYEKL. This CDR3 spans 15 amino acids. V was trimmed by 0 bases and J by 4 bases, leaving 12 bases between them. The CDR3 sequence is CASSQDWPRLETQYF. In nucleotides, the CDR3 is TGCGCCAGCAGCCAAGATTGGCCGAGATTAGAGACCCAGTACTTC.

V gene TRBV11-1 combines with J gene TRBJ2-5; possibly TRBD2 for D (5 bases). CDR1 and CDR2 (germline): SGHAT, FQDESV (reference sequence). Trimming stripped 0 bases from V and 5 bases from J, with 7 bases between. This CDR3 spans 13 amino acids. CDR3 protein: CASSLAPGETQYF. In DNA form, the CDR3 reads TGTGCCAGCAGCTTAGCACCGGGGGAGACCCAGTACTTC. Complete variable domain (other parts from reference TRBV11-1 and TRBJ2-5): EAEVAQSPRYKITEKSQAVAFWCDPISGHATLYWYRQILGQGPELLVQFQDESVVDDSQLPKDRFSAERLKGVDSTLKIQPAELGDSAMYLCASSLAPGETQYFGPGTRLLVL.

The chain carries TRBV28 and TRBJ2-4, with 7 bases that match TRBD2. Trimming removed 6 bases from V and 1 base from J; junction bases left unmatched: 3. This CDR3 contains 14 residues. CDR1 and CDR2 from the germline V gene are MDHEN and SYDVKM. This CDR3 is CASSPGGAKNIQYF. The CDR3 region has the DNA TGTGCCAGCAGCCCCGGGGGGGCCAAAAACATTCAGTACTTC.

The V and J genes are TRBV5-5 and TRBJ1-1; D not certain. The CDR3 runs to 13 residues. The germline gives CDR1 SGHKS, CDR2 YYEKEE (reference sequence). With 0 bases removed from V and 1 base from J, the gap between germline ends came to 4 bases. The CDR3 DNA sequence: TGTGCCAGCAGCTTGGGACCGAACACTGAAGCTTTCTTT. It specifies CASSLGPNTEAFF.

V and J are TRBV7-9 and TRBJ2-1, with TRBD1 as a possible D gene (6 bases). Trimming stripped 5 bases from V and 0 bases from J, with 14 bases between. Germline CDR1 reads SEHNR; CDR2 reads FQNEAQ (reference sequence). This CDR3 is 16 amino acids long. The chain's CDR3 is CASSLVQGSSYNEQFF. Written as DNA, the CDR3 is TGTGCCAGCAGCCTGGTTCAGGGGAGCTCCTACAATGAGCAGTTCTTC. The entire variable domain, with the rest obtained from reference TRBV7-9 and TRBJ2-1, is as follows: DTGVSQNPRHKITKRGQNVTFRCDPISEHNRLYWYRQTLGQGPEFLTYFQNEAQLEKSRLLSDRFSAERPKGSFSTLEIQRTEQGDSAMYLCASSLVQGSSYNEQFFGPGTRLTVL.

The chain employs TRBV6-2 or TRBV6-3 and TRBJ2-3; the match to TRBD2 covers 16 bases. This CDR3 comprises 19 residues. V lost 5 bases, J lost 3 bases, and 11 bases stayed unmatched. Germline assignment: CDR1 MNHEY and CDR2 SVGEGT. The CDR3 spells CASSQTGTSGRVFTDTQYF. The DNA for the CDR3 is TGTGCCAGCAGTCAGACCGGGACTAGCGGGAGGGTTTTTACAGATACGCAGTATTTT.